This T cell receptor beta chain was observed in a study of T-cell reconstitution after alpha-beta-depleted transplantation in children. This clonotype was observed at least ten times. Preparing the TCRbeta library involved the use of unique molecular identifiers. TCRdb called the PCR reads again in MiXCR, with one record for every CDR3 protein. The sample lists a few hundred thousand distinct CDR3 sequences; just over 20% were seen once. The TCR sequence derives from a human donor who donated a stem cell graft to a child with acute myeloid leukemia. Sequencing used PBMCs from the stem cell graft donor, obtained from the stem cell graft.

Written as DNA, the CDR3 is TGCAGCGTTCCAGCGGGAGGGCCCCCAGATACGCAGTATTTT. Its protein product is CSVPAGGPPDTQYF. V usage is TRBV29-1 and J usage is TRBJ2-3; TRBD2 agrees at 10 bases. V was clipped by 5 bases and J by 4 bases; unmatched bases: 6. Germline CDR1 and CDR2: SQVTM and ANQGSEA. The length of the CDR3 is 14 residues.